The 5 T cell receptor beta chains below all came from one sample that was sequenced in a study of blood T cell repertoires in COVID-19. Here immunoSEQ multiplex PCR was the method, and the copy in TCRdb shows in-frame clones only, minus some. In the table there are some 90,000 clones, around 89% of which are singletons. Sequenced: peripheral blood. All receptors derive from a middle-aged man with COVID-19, enrolled during active disease.

The chain joins TRBV30 to TRBJ1-6; 7 bases are shared with TRBD1. Per the germline V gene, CDR1 is GTSNPN and CDR2 is SVGIG (reference sequence). J was trimmed by 13 bases and V by 3 bases; bases with no gene match: 9. This CDR3 contains 13 residues. CDR3 protein: CAWSEGASAPLHF. CDR3 in DNA: TGTGCCTGGAGCGAGGGGGCGTCTGCGCCCCTCCACTTT.

This clone was picked up one time. This chain uses TRBV18 with TRBJ2-7; the match to TRBD1 covers 7 bases. Germline-derived CDR1 and CDR2 are KGHSH and LQKENI. CDR3 length equals 13 residues. V dropped 1 base and J dropped 6; count of bases not matched to a gene: 3. CDR3 bases: TGTGCCAGCTCACCACGGACAGGCTCCGAGCAGTACTTC. Amino acid sequence: CASSPRTGSEQYF.

The chain recombines TRBV7-2 with TRBJ1-5, with TRBD1 as a possible D gene (5 bases). The CDR3 loop spans 15 amino acids. Germline CDR1 is SGHTA and CDR2 is FQGNSA. V gave up 1 base and J gave up 4 bases, with 11 bases separating them. CDR3 coding DNA: TGTGCCAGCAGCTTAGACTTAGGGGTAAATCAGCCCCAGCATTTT. It specifies CASSLDLGVNQPQHF.

CDR3 coding DNA: TGCGCCAGCAGCCCCGGACTACCAACTTTCACAGATACGCAGTATTTT. It encodes CASSPGLPTFTDTQYF. The chain carries TRBV4-1 and TRBJ2-3, with D possibly TRBD2 on 6 matching bases. With 4 bases removed from V and 2 bases from J, the gap between germline ends came to 16 bases. This CDR3 region has 16 residues. CDR1 and CDR2 from the germline V gene are MGHRA and YSYEKL.

The J gene is TRBJ1-2, the V gene TRBV11-2; D call uncertain. The CDR3 spans 13 residues. Per the germline V gene, CDR1 is SGHAT and CDR2 is FQNNGV. Trimming took off 5 bases at V and 8 bases at J, with 15 bases between the two ends. The CDR3: CASSQWSARGYTF. The CDR3 DNA reads TGTGCCAGCAGCCAGTGGTCAGCGCGGGGCTACACCTTC.